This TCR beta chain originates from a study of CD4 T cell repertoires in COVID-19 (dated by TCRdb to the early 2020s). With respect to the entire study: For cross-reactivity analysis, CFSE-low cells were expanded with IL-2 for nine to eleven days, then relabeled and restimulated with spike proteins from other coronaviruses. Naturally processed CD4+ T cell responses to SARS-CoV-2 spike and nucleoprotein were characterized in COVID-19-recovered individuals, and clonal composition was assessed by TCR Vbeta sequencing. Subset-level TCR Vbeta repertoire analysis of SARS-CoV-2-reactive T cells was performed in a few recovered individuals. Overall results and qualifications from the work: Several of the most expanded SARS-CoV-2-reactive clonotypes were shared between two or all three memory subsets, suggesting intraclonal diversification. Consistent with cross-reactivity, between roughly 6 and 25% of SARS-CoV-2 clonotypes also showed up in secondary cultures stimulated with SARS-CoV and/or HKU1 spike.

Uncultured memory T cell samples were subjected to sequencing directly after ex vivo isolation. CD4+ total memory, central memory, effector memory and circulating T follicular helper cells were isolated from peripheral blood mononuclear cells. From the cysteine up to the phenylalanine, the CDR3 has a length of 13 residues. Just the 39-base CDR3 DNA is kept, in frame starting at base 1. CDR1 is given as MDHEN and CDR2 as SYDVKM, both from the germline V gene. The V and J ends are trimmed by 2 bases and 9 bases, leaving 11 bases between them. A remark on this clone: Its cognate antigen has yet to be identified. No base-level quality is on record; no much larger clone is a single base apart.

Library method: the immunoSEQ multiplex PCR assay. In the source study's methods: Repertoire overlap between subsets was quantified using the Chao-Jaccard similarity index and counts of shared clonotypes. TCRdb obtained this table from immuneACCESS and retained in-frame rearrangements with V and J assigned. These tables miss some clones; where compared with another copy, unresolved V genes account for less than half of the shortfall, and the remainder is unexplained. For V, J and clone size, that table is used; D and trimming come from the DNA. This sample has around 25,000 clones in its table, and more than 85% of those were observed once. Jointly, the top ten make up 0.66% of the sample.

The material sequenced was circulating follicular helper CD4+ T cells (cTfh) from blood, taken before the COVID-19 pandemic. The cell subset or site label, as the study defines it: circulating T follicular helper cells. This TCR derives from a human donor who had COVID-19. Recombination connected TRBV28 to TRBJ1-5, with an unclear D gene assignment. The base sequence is TGTGCCAGCAGTTTAGGGTCCGGGAGGCCCCAGCATTTT. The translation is CASSLGSGRPQHF.